Ten or more counts support the clone carrying this T cell receptor beta chain. The CDR3 consists of 17 residues. Trimming pared 5 bases from V and 4 bases from J, leaving 24 bases between. Looked up from germline, CDR1 is MNHEY and CDR2 is SMNVEV (reference sequence). These data are taken from a study of blood T cells in healthy people across ages. A second 7 to 11 cycle PCR used barcoded and J-beta primers. Each cDNA was tagged by a template-switch adaptor containing 12 random nucleotides. Each CDR3 protein is one row after TCRdb ran MiXCR on the 5' RACE reads. The sample includes some 320,000 distinct CDR3 sequences, roughly 27% of them seen just once. Researchers collected roughly 10 milliliters of peripheral blood from every single donor.

The TCR sequence derives from a woman in her 70s in good health. The chain links TRBV27 to TRBJ2-7, with D unclear. Sequenced: blood. The CDR3 nucleotides read TGTGCCAGCAGTACCTCGCGACACTCCTTAGCTGTGTACGAGCAGTACTTC. This encodes CASSTSRHSLAVYEQYF.